Given below is one TCR beta chain in context. The data derive from a study of blood T cell repertoires in COVID-19. On the study more broadly: PBMCs, B-cell-depleted T cells, or T cells provided the cDNA or gDNA that made up the material.

Germline CDR1 is SGDLS and CDR2 is YYNGEE. This CDR3 is built from 16 residues. V shed 4 bases and J 5 bases; nucleotides not matched to a gene: 9. The assay was immunoSEQ multiplex PCR, and TCRdb's table has in-frame clones only and misses some. The data show around 180,000 clones, 81% seen once. Seattle patients were enrolled during active infection and followed longitudinally. V and J are TRBV9 and TRBJ2-1, with 10 bases fitting TRBD2. The sequencing sample was made of peripheral blood. This sequence originates from an elderly woman with COVID-19, enrolled during active disease. The CDR3 protein is CASSPPASGGDNEQFF. CDR3 in DNA: TGTGCCAGCAGCCCCCCCGCGAGCGGGGGGGACAATGAGCAGTTCTTC.